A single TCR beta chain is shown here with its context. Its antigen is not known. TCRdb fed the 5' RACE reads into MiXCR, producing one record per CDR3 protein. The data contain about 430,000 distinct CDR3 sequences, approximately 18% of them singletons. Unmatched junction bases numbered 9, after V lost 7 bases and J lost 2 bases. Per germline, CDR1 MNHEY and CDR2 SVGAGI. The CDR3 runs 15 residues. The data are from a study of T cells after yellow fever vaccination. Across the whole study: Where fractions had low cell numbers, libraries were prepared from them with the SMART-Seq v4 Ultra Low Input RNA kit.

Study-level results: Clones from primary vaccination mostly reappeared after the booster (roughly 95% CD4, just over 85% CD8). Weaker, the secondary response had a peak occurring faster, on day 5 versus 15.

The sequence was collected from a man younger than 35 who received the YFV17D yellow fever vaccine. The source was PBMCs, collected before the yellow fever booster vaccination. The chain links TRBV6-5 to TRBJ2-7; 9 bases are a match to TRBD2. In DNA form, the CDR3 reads TGTGCCAGCAAATGGGGCTCTAGCGGGACCTACGAGCAGTACTTC. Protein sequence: CASKWGSSGTYEQYF.